The source of this TCR beta chain is a study of graft-versus-host responses after intestinal transplantation. On the study more broadly: All recipients were transplanted with multivisceral, liver-intestinal, or isolated intestinal grafts. Overall study findings and caveats: Clonal ratios of graft-versus-host to host-versus-graft in allografts were high for patients exhibiting graft-donor T cell macrochimerism.

Generated by immunoSEQ multiplex PCR, the TCRdb table keeps only in-frame clones and is missing some. The table lists about 88,000 clones, 75% to 95% of them singletons. A word on this clone: Antigen unknown.

Germline loops: CDR1 SGHRS, CDR2 YFSETQ. Losses at the gene ends were 5 bases for V and 1 base for J; bases not matched to a gene: 12. This CDR3 has 18 amino acids. Sequenced material: unstimulated CD4+ T cells sorted from spleen or lymph node cells, taken before transplant. This sequence originates from a human donor who was the organ donor for an intestinal transplant. V gene TRBV5-1 combines with J gene TRBJ2-3; 11 positions match TRBD2. The chain's CDR3 is CASRVVTSGRFGTDTQYF. The CDR3 DNA reads as TGCGCCAGCAGGGTAGTAACTAGCGGGAGATTCGGCACAGATACGCAGTATTTT.